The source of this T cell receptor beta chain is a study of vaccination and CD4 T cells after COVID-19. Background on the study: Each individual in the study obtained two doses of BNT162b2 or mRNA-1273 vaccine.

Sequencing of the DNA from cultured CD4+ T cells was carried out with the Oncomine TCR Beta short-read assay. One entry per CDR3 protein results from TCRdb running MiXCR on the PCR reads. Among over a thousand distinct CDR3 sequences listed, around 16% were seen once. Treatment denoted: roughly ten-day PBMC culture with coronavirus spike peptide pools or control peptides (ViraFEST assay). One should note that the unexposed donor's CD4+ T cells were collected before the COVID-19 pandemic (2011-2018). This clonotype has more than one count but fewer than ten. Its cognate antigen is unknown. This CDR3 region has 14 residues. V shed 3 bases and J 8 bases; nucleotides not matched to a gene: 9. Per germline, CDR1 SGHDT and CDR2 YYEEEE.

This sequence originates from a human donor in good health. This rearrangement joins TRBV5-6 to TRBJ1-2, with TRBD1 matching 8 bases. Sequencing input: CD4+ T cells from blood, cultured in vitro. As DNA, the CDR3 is TGTGCCAGCAGCTGGGGAGGTGACAGGGGAGGCTACACCTTC. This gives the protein CASSWGGDRGGYTF.